The 12 T cell receptor beta chains below all came from one sample that was sequenced in a study of T cells in Graves' hyperthyroidism and ophthalmopathy. There were TCR beta CDR3 regions amplified from RNA transcripts. During a first-round RT-PCR of the TCR CDR3, the HTBI primer set was used. TCRdb reprocessed the multiplex PCR reads with MiXCR, giving one entry per CDR3 protein. The repertoire holds 350,000 to 500,000 distinct CDR3 sequences, with roughly 13% as singletons. Sequencing used blood. The receptors were sampled from a young woman with Graves' hyperthyroidism.

The chain uses TRBV27 and TRBJ2-7; 7 nucleotides match TRBD1. The DNA end favors TRBJ2-1, so the J call may be wrong. The CDR3 contains 13 residues. Germline lookup yields CDR1 MNHEY and CDR2 SMNVEV (reference sequence). The CDR3 spells CASSLTGFYEQFF. The CDR3 region has the DNA TGTGCCAGCAGTTTGACAGGGTTCTACGAGCAGTTCTTC.

This clonotype was observed many times. This rearrangement joins TRBV7-2 to TRBJ2-1; no clear D gene. The V gene's germline CDR1 is SGHTA and CDR2 FQGNSA. The CDR3 is 13 residues long. V lost 1 base to trimming and J lost 12 bases, with 13 bases between them. CDR3 residues: CASSLGRYDGQFF. The CDR3, as DNA: TGTGCCAGCAGCTTAGGTCGTTACGATGGGCAGTTCTTC. Variable domain in full (rest from reference TRBV7-2 and TRBJ2-1): GAGVSQSPSNKVTEKGKDVELRCDPISGHTALYWYRQSLGQGLEFLIYFQGNSAPDKSGLPSDRFSAERTGGSVSTLTIQRTQQEDSAVYLCASSLGRYDGQFFGPGTRLTVL.

This clonotype was picked up a small number of times. The chain couples TRBV5-4 to TRBJ2-2, with 8 bases lining up with TRBD2. J was trimmed by 6 bases and V by 4 bases; bases with no gene match: 5. Germline loops: CDR1 SGHNT, CDR2 YYREEE (reference sequence). There are 14 residues in the CDR3. CDR3: CASSQGLESGELFF. DNA for the CDR3: TGTGCCAGCAGCCAGGGACTAGAGTCCGGGGAGCTGTTTTTT.

With regard to this clonotype: The junction and the germline gene differ at one end; a read error may be behind it. The chain employs TRBV11-1 and TRBJ2-2; 11 bases are shared with TRBD1. CDR3 length: 18 residues. Per the germline V gene, CDR1 is SGHAT and CDR2 is FQDESV (reference sequence). CDR3: CASSLGPGQGANTGELFF. In nucleotides, the CDR3 is TGCGCCAGCAGCTTGGGCCCGGGACAGGGGGCGAACACCGGGGAGCTGTTTTTT. Variable domain in full (rest from reference TRBV11-1 and TRBJ2-2): EAEVAQSPRYKITEKSQAVAFWCDPISGHATLYWYRQILGQGPELLVQFQDESVVDDSQLPKDRFSAERLKGVDSTLKIQPAELGDSAMYLCASSLGPGQGANTGELFFGEGSRLTVL.

The chain links TRBV11-2 to TRBJ2-1, with D unclear. Trimming stripped 4 bases from V and 4 bases from J, with 11 bases between. Germline CDR1 reads SGHAT; CDR2 reads FQNNGV. CDR3 length: 14 amino acids. In DNA, the CDR3 is TGTGCCAGCAGCTCTAATAGCAGATACAATGAGCAGTTCTTC. Translating it yields CASSSNSRYNEQFF.

This clonotype was observed at least ten times. J is TRBJ2-7 and V is TRBV20-1; 9 bases match TRBD1. J was trimmed by 5 bases and V by 3 bases; bases with no gene match: 5. Germline V gene sequence: CDR1 DFQATT, CDR2 SNEGSKA (reference sequence). The CDR3 spans 13 residues. The CDR3 DNA reads TGCAGTGCTAGTCGGACAGGGGTCAACGAGCAGTACTTC. It yields the protein CSASRTGVNEQYF.

The chain recombines TRBV3-1 with TRBJ2-1, with D maybe TRBD1 (5 bases). Looked up from germline, CDR1 is LGHDT and CDR2 is YNNKEL (reference sequence). Trimming left V 1 base short and J 1 base short, with 11 bases between. This CDR3 spans 16 amino acids. DNA of the CDR3: TGTGCCAGCAGCCAAGCAAGGGCAGGGTCCTACAATGAGCAGTTCTTC. It translates to CASSQARAGSYNEQFF.

This sequence joins TRBV20-1 and TRBJ2-5; 13 bases match TRBD2. Per germline, CDR1 DFQATT and CDR2 SNEGSKA (reference sequence). The junction had 6 bases not matched to a gene; V was cut back by 1 base and J by 4 bases. The CDR3 consists of 16 residues. CDR3 coding DNA: TGCAGTGCTAGAGTTCGCCGACTAGCGGGAGGAGAGACCCAGTACTTC. This encodes CSARVRRLAGGETQYF.

This clonotype was seen ten or more times. V is TRBV20-1 and J is TRBJ2-1, with TRBD2 matching 11 bases. The germline V gene encodes CDR1 DFQATT and CDR2 SNEGSKA (reference sequence). The CDR3 contains 20 residues. J gave up 1 base and V 0 bases, and 14 bases lay outside the gene matches. The chain's CDR3 is CSARDVPPLAGAGSYNEQFF. CDR3 bases: TGCAGTGCTAGAGATGTTCCCCCACTAGCGGGAGCGGGGTCCTACAATGAGCAGTTCTTC.

This clonotype was seen more than once but under ten times. This chain uses TRBV27 with TRBJ1-6, with a tentative D call TRBD1 (6 bases). CDR3 length: 14 amino acids. Trimming cost V 3 bases and J 10 bases, with 13 bases left between them. Germline-derived CDR1 and CDR2 are MNHEY and SMNVEV (reference sequence). The chain's CDR3 is CASSLGQLGSPLHF. Here the CDR3 DNA reads TGTGCCAGCAGTTTGGGACAATTGGGATCACCCCTCCACTTT.

This clonotype was counted a few times. V and J are TRBV19 and TRBJ1-2, with D possibly being TRBD1 (5 bases). CDR1 and CDR2 from the germline V gene are LNHDA and SQIVND (reference sequence). The V end lost 3 bases, the J end lost 8 bases, and 10 bases lay between the germline ends. The CDR3 contains 12 residues. The CDR3 DNA reads as TGTGCCAGTAGTATCACCAGGGACGGCTACACCTTC. It encodes CASSITRDGYTF.

V usage is TRBV6-4 and J usage is TRBJ2-3; 8 bases map to TRBD1. J gave up 4 bases and V 3 bases, and 6 bases lay outside the gene matches. This CDR3 is 15 amino acids long. Germline CDR1 and CDR2: MRHNA and SNTAGT. The CDR3, as DNA: TGTGCCAGCAGTGAGGGGGCAGGGGGCGCAGATACGCAGTATTTT. Protein sequence: CASSEGAGGADTQYF.